Each of the 2 T cell receptor beta chains below was sequenced from the same sample in a study of PD-1 and CTLA-4 blockade in melanoma. TCRdb's table, derived via immunoSEQ multiplex PCR, lists solely in-frame clones and lacks some. The repertoire includes 7,000 to 8,500 clones, roughly 80% of them detected once, and around two fifths sits in the top ten. The sample in question was CD8+ T cells from peripheral blood, obtained before anti-PD-1 treatment. These receptors all come from a human donor with melanoma.

The CDR3 reads CASSDAGGPNQPQHF. DNA of the CDR3: TGTGCCAGCAGCGACGCAGGGGGGCCTAATCAGCCCCAGCATTTT. The V call is TRBV9, the J call TRBJ1-5, with 7 bases that match TRBD1. Germline V gives CDR1 SGDLS, CDR2 YYNGEE. V was pared by 3 bases and J by 4 bases, with 7 bases of the junction left unmatched. The CDR3 is 15 residues long.

J is TRBJ2-3 and V is TRBV19; the D gene is possibly TRBD2 (5 bases). V lost 3 bases and J 2 bases, leaving 15 bases between the germline ends. Germline V gives CDR1 LNHDA, CDR2 SQIVND (reference sequence). The CDR3 extends over 16 amino acids. The chain's CDR3 is CASSIGGLSVTDTQYF. CDR3 coding DNA: TGTGCCAGTAGTATCGGAGGCCTTTCCGTCACAGATACGCAGTATTTT.